The text below deals with one TCR beta chain. Its target is unknown. This may come from a read error, since a much larger clone is one base off. Since the CDR3 does not end with the conserved phenylalanine or tryptophan, this likely comes from a read error. The data were taken from a study of tumor-infiltrating lymphocytes in primary liver carcinoma. Across the study: Samples had roughly 3.5 to 8 million productive TCRbeta reads, comparable between tissue types. Study results and caveats: Reduced overlap was seen in tumor-adjacent and tumor-blood pairs versus tumor region pairs.

Researchers generated TCR beta cDNA from roughly 520 ng of total RNA, relying on a constant-region primer. Three nested multiplex PCR rounds, a slightly modified ARM-PCR method, built the TCR beta libraries. A single record per CDR3 protein comes from TCRdb applying MiXCR to the multiplex PCR reads. In the table there are tens of thousands of distinct CDR3 sequences, more than 65% of which are singletons. Taking about 17-31 mg of unsorted bulk tissue, the authors co-extracted RNA and DNA. The TCR originated in a man aged 35 to 55 with primary liver carcinoma and hepatitis B virus infection. The sample comprised liver tumor tissue from sampling region 1. The subset is: tumor region T1, superior pole.

The CDR3 protein is CASSKYRLAGAVENIQYL. The CDR3 DNA is TGTGCCAGCAGTAAATACAGACTAGCGGGAGCGGTTGAAAACATTCAGTACCTC. This chain joins TRBV7-9 and TRBJ2-4; 12 bases align to TRBD2. The germline gives CDR1 SEHNR, CDR2 FQNEAQ (reference sequence). The CDR3 length is 18 residues. V shed 6 bases, J shed 5 bases, and the junction held 14 bases outside the gene matches.